This T cell receptor (beta chain) was captured by sequencing in a study of beta chain features in type 1 diabetes. Broader study findings: Individuals with type 1 diabetes displayed fewer insertions and more deletions at VDJ junctions. Shorter templates might be favored by PCR, and equally so in patients and in controls. Naive, central memory and Treg TCRB repertoires seemed to resemble each other more closely in patients than they did in healthy donors.

The table lists this clone with a few counts. Its antigen is unidentified. The authors reverse transcribed all of the isolated RNA, so sequencing captured expressed TCRB transcripts. Profiled with immunoSEQ multiplex PCR; TCRdb holds only in-frame clones, not every one. Here the sample spans under 250,000 clones, roughly 15% being singletons. Trimming took 7 bases from V and 0 from J, leaving 12 bases between them. CDR1 is LNHDA and CDR2 is SQIVND in the germline V gene (reference sequence). The CDR3 has 15 amino acids. Sorted CD4+ subsets: naive, central memory, regulatory, stem cell-like memory (CD45RO/CCR7/CD25/CD127/CD95/CD27 panel).

This chain uses TRBV19 with TRBJ1-4; D unresolved. This receptor was taken from a woman aged 40 to 50 in good health. Sample: naive CD4+ T cells from blood. The CDR3 coding sequence is TGTGCCAGTACCCCGCGATCTGCAACTAATGAAAAACTGTTTTTT. It specifies CASTPRSATNEKLFF.